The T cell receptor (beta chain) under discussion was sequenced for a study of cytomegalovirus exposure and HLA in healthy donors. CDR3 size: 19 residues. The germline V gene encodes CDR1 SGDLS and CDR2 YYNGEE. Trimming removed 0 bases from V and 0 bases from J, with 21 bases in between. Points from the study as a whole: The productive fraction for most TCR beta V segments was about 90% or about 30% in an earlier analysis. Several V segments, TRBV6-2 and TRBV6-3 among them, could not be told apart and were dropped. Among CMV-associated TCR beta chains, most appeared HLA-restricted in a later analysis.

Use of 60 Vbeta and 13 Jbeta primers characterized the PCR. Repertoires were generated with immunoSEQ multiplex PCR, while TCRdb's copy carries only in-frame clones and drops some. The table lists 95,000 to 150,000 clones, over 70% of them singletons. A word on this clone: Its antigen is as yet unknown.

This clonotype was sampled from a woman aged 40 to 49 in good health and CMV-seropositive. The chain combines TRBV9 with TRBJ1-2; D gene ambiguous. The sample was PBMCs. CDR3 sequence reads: CASSVAAGLFAGSNYGYTF. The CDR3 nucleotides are TGTGCCAGCAGCGTAGCCGCCGGGCTCTTTGCGGGTTCTAACTATGGCTACACCTTC.